This entry lists 26 T cell receptor beta chains sequenced from one sample in a study of T-cell memory formation after mild COVID-19. MiXCR, run by TCRdb on the 5' RACE reads, gives a single entry per CDR3 protein. The sample lists more than 450,000 distinct CDR3 sequences, roughly 18% occurring once. The sample taken for sequencing was PBMCs or a T cell subset sorted from them (not recorded which). The origin of the receptors is an adult woman who had mild COVID-19 (a few samples of this study predate the infection). Cell type and time point are not known.

This clonotype has at least ten counts. V usage is TRBV4-3 and J usage is TRBJ2-3; 8 positions match TRBD2. The CDR3 consists of 15 residues. Losses at the gene ends were 4 bases for V and 0 bases for J; bases not matched to a gene: 3. The germline gives CDR1 LGHNA, CDR2 YSLEER. CDR3 loop: CASSPREGSTDTQYF. The CDR3 DNA reads as TGCGCCAGCAGCCCCCGGGAGGGTAGCACAGATACGCAGTATTTT.

V gene TRBV15 combines with J gene TRBJ1-6; no definite D call. The CDR3 runs to 13 residues. The V gene's germline CDR1 is LNHNV and CDR2 YYDKDF (reference sequence). V lost 6 bases and J lost 7, with 10 bases in between. The CDR3 DNA follows: TGTGCCACCAGTTCGCTGACAAATTCACCCCTCCACTTT. It yields the protein CATSSLTNSPLHF.

This clonotype was counted only a few times. The rearrangement joins TRBV19 to TRBJ2-1; 11 bases map to TRBD2. Germline trimming cut 3 bases from V and 5 bases from J; bases unmatched to any gene: 6. The CDR3 loop spans 16 amino acids. The V gene's germline CDR1 is LNHDA and CDR2 SQIVND (reference sequence). CDR3 in DNA: TGTGCCAGTAGTATCTTAGGGACTAGCGGCGACAATGAGCAGTTCTTC. Residues: CASSILGTSGDNEQFF.

The V call is TRBV29-1, the J call TRBJ2-7, with TRBD2 identical over 7 bases. This CDR3 is 13 amino acids long. J was trimmed by 2 bases and V by 6 bases; bases with no gene match: 7. In germline, CDR1 is SQVTM, CDR2 ANQGSEA. The CDR3 protein is CSVGLVGAYEQYF. The CDR3 DNA reads TGCAGCGTCGGACTAGTGGGGGCCTACGAGCAGTACTTC.

The chain carries TRBV7-8 and TRBJ1-1; 10 positions agree with TRBD1. Germline CDR1 is SGHVS and CDR2 is FQNEAQ. The CDR3 consists of 16 residues. The V segment lost 2 bases and the J segment 4 bases; nucleotides outside the gene matches: 7. The chain's CDR3 is CASSLPRQGAVTEAFF. The CDR3 DNA reads as TGTGCCAGCAGCTTACCCAGACAGGGGGCAGTCACTGAAGCTTTCTTT.

The chain recombines TRBV15 with TRBJ2-1; TRBD2 aligns across 12 bases. V lost 0 bases to trimming and J lost 2 bases; unmatched junction nucleotides: 2. CDR1 and CDR2 from the germline V gene are LNHNV and YYDKDF (reference sequence). This CDR3 contains 17 residues. The CDR3 DNA reads as TGTGCCACCAGCAGAGAACTAGCGGGGGGTACCTACAATGAGCAGTTCTTC. It translates to CATSRELAGGTYNEQFF.

This chain joins TRBV3-1 and TRBJ2-7; D may be TRBD2 (5 bases). Trimming took off 0 bases at V and 1 base at J, with 13 bases between the two ends. This CDR3 is 16 amino acids long. Germline loops: CDR1 LGHDT, CDR2 YNNKEL (reference sequence). The CDR3 DNA reads TGTGCCAGCAGCCAAGATTTTCCGGGAACTTCCTACGAGCAGTACTTC. It translates to CASSQDFPGTSYEQYF.

J is TRBJ1-5 and V is TRBV5-1; a possible D gene is TRBD1 (6 bases). Trimming took 0 bases from V and 8 from J, leaving 12 bases between them. CDR1 and CDR2 (germline): SGHRS, YFSETQ. The CDR3 contains 14 residues. The CDR3 protein is CASSLGTGTEPQHF. CDR3 DNA sequence: TGCGCCAGCAGCTTGGGTACAGGGACGGAGCCCCAGCATTTT.

The sample holds many counts of this clonotype. The genes are TRBV11-1 and TRBJ2-7; D is perhaps TRBD1 (5 bases). The CDR3 is 14 residues long. Germline V lookup: CDR1 SGHAT, CDR2 FQDESV (reference sequence). The germline V and J ends were trimmed by 5 bases and 4 bases, with 15 bases remaining between them. For the CDR3, the DNA is TGTGCCAGCAGCCCAGCCAGGACACCTTACGAGCAGTACTTC. Amino acids: CASSPARTPYEQYF.

This clonotype was counted many times. The rearrangement links TRBV7-8 to TRBJ2-3; weak D call: TRBD1 (6 bases). The CDR3 has 13 residues. Germline loops: CDR1 SGHVS, CDR2 FQNEAQ. V lost 3 bases, J lost 4 bases, and 8 bases lay in between. DNA of the CDR3: TGTGCCAGCAGCTTCCCAGGGGCAGATACGCAGTATTTT. Protein sequence: CASSFPGADTQYF. The entire variable domain, with the rest obtained from reference TRBV7-8 and TRBJ2-3, is as follows: GAGVSQSPRYKVAKRGQDVALRCDPISGHVSLFWYQQALGQGPEFLTYFQNEAQLDKSGLPSDRFFAERPEGSVSTLKIQRTQQEDSAVYLCASSFPGADTQYFGPGTRLTVL.

This clonotype was detected only a few times. The CDR3 coding sequence is TGTGCCAGCAGCTTGGGGACTCAAGACGAGCAGTTCTTC. The encoded protein is CASSLGTQDEQFF. The chain carries TRBV7-3 and TRBJ2-1; a weak D match, TRBD2 (6 bases). Trimming stripped 3 bases from V and 10 bases from J, with 13 bases between. This CDR3 region has 13 residues. Per germline, CDR1 SGHTA and CDR2 FQGTGA.

V usage is TRBV5-5 and J usage is TRBJ1-3; D unresolved. The CDR3 has 14 amino acids. CDR1 is SGHKS, CDR2 YYEKEE, per germline (reference sequence). Trimming took off 3 bases at V and 4 bases at J, with 11 bases between the two ends. CDR3 DNA sequence: TGTGCCAGCAGCTCACGTTCGCCGGGAAACACCATATATTTT. Its protein product is CASSSRSPGNTIYF.

The rearrangement links TRBV24-1 to TRBJ1-2, with 10 bases lining up with TRBD1. The CDR3 runs to 15 residues. Germline lookup yields CDR1 KGHDR and CDR2 SFDVKD. Losses at the gene ends were 10 bases for V and 4 bases for J; bases not matched to a gene: 11. The CDR3 sequence is CATEGQGRSGYGYTF. CDR3 coding DNA: TGTGCCACAGAGGGACAGGGGAGAAGCGGCTATGGCTACACCTTC.

A few counts support this clonotype. This sequence joins TRBV20-1 and TRBJ2-7; D is possibly TRBD2 (7 bases). The V end lost 1 base, the J end lost 0 bases, and 13 bases lay between the germline ends. The CDR3 covers 15 residues. CDR1 and CDR2 (germline): DFQATT, SNEGSKA (reference sequence). The CDR3 is CSARVQGRASYEQYF. The CDR3 region has the DNA TGCAGTGCTAGAGTTCAGGGGAGGGCCTCCTACGAGCAGTACTTC.

The chain is built from TRBV15 and TRBJ2-7; the match to TRBD1 covers 11 bases. V trimming: 1 base; J trimming: 0 bases; junction bases outside the gene matches: 5. Per the germline V gene, CDR1 is LNHNV and CDR2 is YYDKDF (reference sequence). The CDR3 has 17 residues. CDR3 sequence reads: CATSRAYGTGGSYEQYF. The CDR3 region has the DNA TGTGCCACCAGCAGAGCCTATGGGACAGGGGGCTCCTACGAGCAGTACTTC.

This clonotype has only a few counts. This rearrangement joins TRBV30 to TRBJ2-1; 13 bases match TRBD2. V lost 2 bases, J lost 10 bases, and 8 bases stayed unmatched. This CDR3 has 15 amino acids. Germline V gene lookup returns CDR1 GTSNPN and CDR2 SVGIG (reference sequence). CDR3 sequence: CAWSSGLAGAWEQFF. Written as DNA, the CDR3 is TGTGCCTGGAGTTCAGGACTAGCGGGAGCATGGGAGCAGTTCTTC.

This clonotype was observed a few times. The chain carries TRBV12-3 or TRBV12-4 and TRBJ2-4; 7 bases are shared with TRBD2. CDR3 length equals 16 residues. After removal of 3 bases from V and 0 bases from J, the junction contained 5 bases not matched to a gene. As DNA, the CDR3 is TGTGCCAGCAGTTTCTCTGCGGGAGTAGCCAAAAACATTCAGTACTTC. Its translation: CASSFSAGVAKNIQYF.

This clonotype has just a few counts. This chain joins TRBV10-3 and TRBJ2-2; either TRBD1 or TRBD2 may supply D (5 bases each). V was pared by 7 bases and J by 7 bases, with 13 bases between. Germline assignment: CDR1 ENHRY and CDR2 SYGVKD. CDR3 length: 13 residues. The CDR3 loop reads CAITGTTNGELFF. Written as DNA, the CDR3 is TGTGCCATCACAGGGACGACAAACGGGGAGCTGTTTTTT.

This chain links TRBV7-9 with TRBJ2-5; D call uncertain. From germline, CDR1 is SEHNR and CDR2 FQNEAQ (reference sequence). Deletions cut 1 base from V and 5 bases from J, with 8 bases between. CDR3 size: 13 residues. CDR3 sequence (DNA): TGTGCCAGCAGCTTAGGTACCTCGGAGACCCAGTACTTC. Its translation: CASSLGTSETQYF.

There are a few counts of this clonotype. This chain connects TRBV4-1 to TRBJ2-3; D possibly corresponds to TRBD2 (7 bases). Between the trimmed V and J ends, which lost 4 bases and 4 bases, there was a span of 24 bases. CDR3 length: 18 residues. Germline CDR1 MGHRA, CDR2 YSYEKL. The CDR3 region is CASSPQGRGEGSADTQYF. The CDR3 bases are TGCGCCAGCAGCCCACAGGGACGAGGGGAGGGATCCGCAGATACGCAGTATTTT.

The V and J genes are TRBV6-2 or TRBV6-3 and TRBJ2-7, with 8 nucleotides matching TRBD2. This CDR3 is 15 amino acids long. V was pared by 8 bases and J by 0 bases, with 9 bases of the junction left unmatched. Germline CDR1 MNHEY, CDR2 SVGEGT. The CDR3 sequence is CASSISGSSSYEQYF. The CDR3 DNA follows: TGTGCCAGCTCCATAAGCGGGAGTAGCTCCTACGAGCAGTACTTC.

This clonotype was seen more than once but under ten times. The chain employs TRBV24-1 and TRBJ1-2, with D hard to call. The CDR3 has 11 residues. V was trimmed by 5 bases and J by 4 bases, leaving 4 bases between them. Germline V CDR1 and CDR2: KGHDR, SFDVKD. The CDR3 nucleotides read TGTGCCACCAGTGTTGGCTATGGCTACACCTTC. It codes for CATSVGYGYTF.

J is TRBJ2-3 and V is TRBV4-3; D ambiguous. Trimming took 4 bases from V and 2 from J, leaving 10 bases between them. CDR3 size: 14 residues. From germline, CDR1 is LGHNA and CDR2 YSLEER. For the CDR3, the DNA is TGCGCCAGCAGCCCCTCGCAAATCACAGATACGCAGTATTTT. Translating gives CASSPSQITDTQYF.

The chain recombines TRBV19 with TRBJ2-5; D remains ambiguous. V was clipped by 1 base and J by 5 bases, with 8 bases between them. CDR1 LNHDA and CDR2 SQIVND come from the germline V gene (reference sequence). CDR3 length: 13 amino acids. CDR3 sequence: CASSIGQKETQYF. The CDR3 DNA is TGTGCCAGTAGTATAGGGCAGAAGGAGACCCAGTACTTC. Full variable domain (rest looked up from reference TRBV19 and TRBJ2-5): DGGITQSPKYLFRKEGQNVTLSCEQNLNHDAMYWYRQDPGQGLRLIYYSQIVNDFQKGDIAEGYSVSREKKESFPLTVTSAQKNPTAFYLCASSIGQKETQYFGPGTRLLVL.

A few counts support this clonotype. The rearrangement joins TRBV7-9 to TRBJ1-2; D possibly corresponds to TRBD1 (6 bases). The CDR3 consists of 14 residues. V was trimmed by 4 bases and J by 4 bases, leaving 13 bases between them. The V gene's germline CDR1 is SEHNR and CDR2 FQNEAQ (reference sequence). The CDR3, as DNA: TGTGCCAGCAGCTCAACAGGGTCCAGCTATGGCTACACCTTC. This codes for CASSSTGSSYGYTF.

The V and J genes are TRBV6-6 and TRBJ1-6, with D unresolved. Trimming cost V 10 bases and J 7 bases, with 14 bases left between them. The CDR3 is 13 residues long. Germline V gene data show CDR1 as MNHNY and CDR2 as SVGAGI (reference sequence). The CDR3 reads CAIGGQANSPLHF. DNA of the CDR3: TGTGCCATCGGCGGCCAGGCCAATTCACCCCTCCACTTT.